The 15 T cell receptor beta chains below come from one sample, sequenced in a study of CD8 T cells in Susac syndrome. An input of roughly 0.5 to 1 ug of RNA was subjected to reverse transcription using random hexamers. TCRdb passed the immunoSEQ multiplex PCR reads through MiXCR, listing each CDR3 protein once. The sample contains over 200,000 distinct CDR3 sequences, just under 95% of which appear only once. Material for sequencing was CD4+ T cells from PBMCs. These receptors were taken from a human donor with multiple sclerosis.

The V and J genes are TRBV3-1 and TRBJ1-2; no firm D call. CDR1 and CDR2 from the germline V gene are LGHDT and YNNKEL (reference sequence). The V end was cut by 1 base, the J end by 0 bases, with 3 bases between. There are 13 residues in the CDR3. CDR3 amino acids: CASSQAANYGYTF. CDR3 nucleotides: TGTGCCAGCAGCCAAGCGGCTAACTATGGCTACACCTTC.

The V call is TRBV12-3 or TRBV12-4, the J call TRBJ1-1; possibly TRBD1 for D (5 bases). The V end was cut by 0 bases, the J end by 4 bases, with 9 bases between. The CDR3 sequence is 14 residues long. The CDR3 protein is CASSLAAGSTEAFF. The CDR3 nucleotides read TGTGCCAGCAGTTTAGCGGCAGGGTCCACTGAAGCTTTCTTT.

The chain couples TRBV12-3 or TRBV12-4 to TRBJ2-1; D assignment may be TRBD1 or TRBD2 (5 bases each). V lost 7 bases and J 10 bases, leaving 14 bases between the germline ends. This CDR3 is built from 12 residues. CDR3 amino acids: CASTQRGNEQFF. As DNA, the CDR3 is TGTGCCAGCACCCAGAGGGGAAACGAGCAGTTCTTC.

The chain has TRBV20-1 and TRBJ2-1; 13 bases map to TRBD2. Trimming at V came to 5 bases and at J to 6 bases, leaving 4 bases not matched to a gene. CDR3 size: 14 residues. Germline-derived CDR1 and CDR2 are DFQATT and SNEGSKA (reference sequence). CDR3 DNA sequence: TGCAGTGCTTTTACTAGCGGGGGGGCCAATGAGCAGTTCTTC. This codes for CSAFTSGGANEQFF.

This clonotype was detected only once. The rearrangement uses TRBV12-3 or TRBV12-4 and TRBJ1-1; 7 bases line up with TRBD1. The V segment lost 5 bases and the J segment 3 bases; nucleotides outside the gene matches: 6. CDR3 length: 14 residues. Here the CDR3 reads CASSPTGEDTEAFF. Written as DNA, the CDR3 is TGTGCCAGCAGTCCTACAGGGGAGGACACTGAAGCTTTCTTT.

The chain has TRBV7-8 and TRBJ2-7; 9 bases match TRBD2. This CDR3 is built from 14 residues. V gave up 4 bases and J gave up 4 bases; unmatched junction bases: 5. The germline CDR1 and CDR2 sequences are SGHVS and FQNEAQ. The CDR3 DNA reads as TGTGCCAGCAGCTGGGGGAGCGGGGGGTACGAGCAGTACGTC. Translated: CASSWGSGGYEQYV.

The chain combines TRBV18 with TRBJ1-2, with D hard to call. CDR3 length equals 14 residues. Germline V CDR1 and CDR2: KGHSH, LQKENI. V was clipped by 3 bases and J by 4 bases, with 12 bases between them. The DNA of the CDR3 is TGTGCCAGCTCACCCCTAACCCCCAGCTATGGCTACACCTTC. It translates to CASSPLTPSYGYTF.

In its sample, this clonotype was seen once. This chain's CDR3 is CASSRSLNTEAFF. The CDR3 DNA reads as TGTGCCAGTAGCAGATCTTTAAACACTGAAGCTTTCTTT. J is TRBJ1-1 and V is TRBV19; D remains unclear. CDR3 length: 13 residues. In germline, CDR1 is LNHDA, CDR2 SQIVND (reference sequence). The ends were cut back, 6 bases at V and 2 bases at J, with 10 bases in the middle.

The CDR3 sequence: CSARDRVWGQRRETQYF. CDR3 coding DNA: TGCAGTGCTAGAGATCGAGTCTGGGGGCAGCGCAGAGAGACCCAGTACTTC. The chain has TRBV20-1 and TRBJ2-5; maybe TRBD1 (6 bases). The V end lost 0 bases, the J end lost 4 bases, and 21 bases lay between the germline ends. The CDR3 totals 17 residues. Germline V lookup: CDR1 DFQATT, CDR2 SNEGSKA (reference sequence).

The rearrangement links TRBV20-1 to TRBJ1-5; TRBD1 agrees at 9 bases. J lost 5 bases, V lost 5 bases, and 7 bases had no gene match. This CDR3 is built from 14 residues. CDR1 is DFQATT, CDR2 SNEGSKA, per germline (reference sequence). In DNA form, the CDR3 reads TGCAGTGCTCTCCGGGACAGGGTGGATCAGCCCCAGCATTTT. This translates into CSALRDRVDQPQHF.

V is TRBV12-3 or TRBV12-4 and J is TRBJ1-5; D gene uncertain. V shed 8 bases and J shed 2 bases, with 7 bases lying between them. The CDR3 is 12 residues long. CDR3 nucleotide sequence: TGTGCCAGCGGACCAGGCAATCAGCCCCAGCATTTT. Residues: CASGPGNQPQHF.

V usage is TRBV2 and J usage is TRBJ2-3; 12 nucleotides line up with TRBD2. The germline gives CDR1 SNHLY, CDR2 FYNNEI. The CDR3 consists of 16 residues. The V segment lost 5 bases and the J segment 5 bases; nucleotides outside the gene matches: 8. CDR3 sequence reads: CASSPSGGVLVDTQYF. The DNA for the CDR3 is TGTGCCAGCAGTCCTAGCGGGGGGGTACTGGTAGATACGCAGTATTTT.

The rearrangement links TRBV19 to TRBJ2-3, with unresolved D. CDR3 length: 13 amino acids. The V gene lost 7 bases and the J gene lost 2 bases, with 10 bases spanning the gap. Germline V CDR1 and CDR2: LNHDA, SQIVND (reference sequence). The CDR3 nucleotides read TGTGCCAGTAATACCGGGTACACAGATACGCAGTATTTT. Protein sequence: CASNTGYTDTQYF.

The chain is built from TRBV2 and TRBJ1-1; D is ambiguous. Trimming left V 6 bases short and J 7 bases short, with 9 bases between. This CDR3 contains 11 residues. Germline V gene sequence: CDR1 SNHLY, CDR2 FYNNEI. The CDR3 sequence: CASSGTGEAFF. CDR3 bases: TGTGCCAGCAGCGGTACCGGTGAAGCTTTCTTT.

Concerning this clonotype itself: The germline gene is not matched at one end of the junction; a read error may be the cause. V and J are TRBV29-1 and TRBJ2-3, with D possibly being TRBD1 (6 bases). The CDR3 covers 13 residues. Germline values: CDR1 SQVTM, CDR2 ANQGSEA. CDR3 in amino acids: CSGERGNTDTQYF. DNA for the CDR3: TGCAGCGGTGAAAGGGGGAACACAGATACGCAGTATTTT.